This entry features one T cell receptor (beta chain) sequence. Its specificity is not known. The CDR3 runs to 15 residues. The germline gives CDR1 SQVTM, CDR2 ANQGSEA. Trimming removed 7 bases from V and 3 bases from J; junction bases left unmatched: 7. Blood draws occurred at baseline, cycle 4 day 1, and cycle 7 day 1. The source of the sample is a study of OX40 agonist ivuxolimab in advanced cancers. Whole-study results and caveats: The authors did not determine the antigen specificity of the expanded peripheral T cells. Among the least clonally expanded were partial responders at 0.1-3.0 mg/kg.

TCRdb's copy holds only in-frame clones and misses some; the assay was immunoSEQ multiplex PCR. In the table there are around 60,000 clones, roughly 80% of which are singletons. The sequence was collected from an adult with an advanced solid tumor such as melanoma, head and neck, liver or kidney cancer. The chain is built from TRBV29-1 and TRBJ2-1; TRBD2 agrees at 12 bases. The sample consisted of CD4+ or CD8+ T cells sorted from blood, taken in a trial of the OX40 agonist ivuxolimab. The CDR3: CSAGQTSGSYNEQFF. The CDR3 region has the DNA TGCAGCGCCGGTCAGACTAGCGGGAGCTACAATGAGCAGTTCTTC.